The rows below give T cell receptor beta chains drawn from one sample of a study of blood T cell repertoires in COVID-19. Sequencing was performed with immunoSEQ multiplex PCR; in TCRdb, only in-frame clones are kept and a portion is missing. This sample has tens of thousands of clones, with under 85% found just once. Sequenced sample: peripheral blood. These TCRs come from a human donor in a cohort sampled during active COVID-19. Each CDR3 is given with its conserved first and last residue. The order of the fields is clone size, V gene, J gene, CDR3 length, D gene, CDR3 protein, CDR3 DNA. D genes are given only for firm matches. Clone size is not always given. Where it is, it says once, few, many or a class for expanded clones.

>-|TRBV28|TRBJ2-7|14|-
CASSPDSGTREQYF
TGTGCCAGCAGCCCGGACTCGGGAACGCGGGAGCAGTACTTC
>-|TRBV28|TRBJ1-3|15|-
CASSPIQSSGNTIYF
TGTGCCAGCAGTCCCATACAGAGCTCTGGAAACACCATATATTTT
>-|TRBV2|TRBJ2-7|12|-
CASSQGIGEQYF
TGTGCCAGCAGCCAGGGCATAGGCGAGCAGTACTTC
>-|TRBV6-5|TRBJ1-1|11|-
CASRRQAATFF
TGTGCCAGCAGGCGACAGGCGGCGACTTTCTTT
>-|TRBV30|TRBJ2-1|14|TRBD2
CAWTSGSMYNEQFF
TGTGCCTGGACTAGCGGGAGTATGTACAATGAGCAGTTCTTC
>-|TRBV2|TRBJ1-2|11|TRBD1
CASGRQGDYTF
TGTGCCAGCGGGAGACAGGGAGACTACACCTTC
>-|TRBV11-2|TRBJ2-3|15|TRBD1
CASSLEDRTTDTQYF
TGTGCCAGCAGCCTAGAGGACAGGACCACAGATACGCAGTATTTT
>-|TRBV6-5|TRBJ1-6|14|-
CASSYEGEGSPLHF
TGTGCCAGCAGTTACGAAGGGGAAGGGTCACCCCTCCACTTT
>-|TRBV30|TRBJ2-7|15|-
CAWSQGWVVNYEQYF
TGTGCCTGGAGTCAGGGGTGGGTTGTTAACTACGAGCAGTACTTC
>-|TRBV28|TRBJ2-7|11|-
CASSSLYEQYF
TGTGCCAGCAGTTCCCTCTACGAGCAGTACTTC
>-|TRBV9|TRBJ2-2|17|TRBD2
CASSASGVGGLTGELFF
TGTGCCAGCAGCGCCTCGGGGGTGGGAGGGCTCACCGGGGAGCTGTTTTTT
>-|TRBV5-5|TRBJ2-2|15|-
CASSRGFSNTGELFF
TGTGCCAGCAGCCGGGGGTTCTCGAACACCGGGGAGCTGTTTTTT
>-|TRBV28|TRBJ2-2|15|-
CASTRPGRGTGELFF
TGTGCCAGCACTCGCCCCGGCAGGGGCACCGGGGAGCTGTTTTTT
>-|TRBV7-2|TRBJ1-3|16|-
CASSLDSHLSGNTIYF
TGTGCCAGCAGCTTAGACTCCCACCTCTCTGGAAACACCATATATTTT
>-|TRBV28|TRBJ2-7|12|-
CASGQGTYEQYF
TGTGCCAGCGGGCAGGGTACCTACGAGCAGTACTTC
>-|TRBV7-3|TRBJ2-3|16|TRBD2
CASSLTSGRAVDTQYF
TGTGCCAGCAGCTTGACTAGCGGGAGGGCCGTGGATACGCAGTATTTT
>-|TRBV6-1|TRBJ1-3|12|-
CASSETGNTIYF
TGTGCCAGCAGTGAAACAGGAAACACCATATATTTT
>-|TRBV28|TRBJ2-7|14|-
CASYAPKRGYEQYF
TGTGCCAGCTATGCCCCTAAAAGGGGTTACGAGCAGTACTTC
>-|TRBV5-8|TRBJ2-3|18|TRBD2
CASSGGRRGAASTDTQYF
TGTGCCAGCAGTGGCGGGAGGCGGGGGGCCGCTAGCACAGATACGCAGTATTTT
>-|TRBV7-3|TRBJ2-3|14|-
CASSLSGGGDTQYF
TGTGCCAGCAGCTTATCCGGTGGAGGAGATACGCAGTATTTT
>-|TRBV6-5|TRBJ2-7|15|TRBD2
CASSHTGGRASEQYF
TGTGCCAGCAGTCACACAGGCGGGAGGGCCAGTGAGCAGTACTTC
>-|TRBV24-1|TRBJ1-5|15|TRBD1
CATSDRGQVNQPQHF
TGTGCCACCAGTGATCGCGGACAGGTCAATCAGCCCCAGCATTTT
>-|TRBV19|TRBJ1-1|11|-
CASMRNTEAFF
TGTGCCAGTATGAGGAACACTGAAGCTTTCTTT
>-|TRBV19|TRBJ1-5|16|-
CASSDRELSVVQPQHF
TGTGCCAGTAGTGACCGGGAATTGTCGGTTGTCCAGCCCCAGCATTTT
>-|TRBV30|TRBJ1-5|13|-
CAWAGGRDQPQHF
TGTGCCTGGGCCGGGGGGAGGGATCAGCCCCAGCATTTT
>-|TRBV10-1|TRBJ2-5|13|-
CASRGGAQETQYF
TGCGCCAGCAGAGGCGGGGCCCAAGAGACCCAGTACTTC
>-|TRBV9|TRBJ2-7|17|TRBD1
CASSPRGTGTGVHEQYF
TGTGCCAGCAGCCCCCGGGGGACAGGGACAGGGGTTCACGAGCAGTACTTC
>-|TRBV2|TRBJ2-7|14|TRBD1
CASTIGQGVYEQYF
TGTGCCAGCACCATAGGACAGGGGGTCTACGAGCAGTACTTC
>-|TRBV5-5|TRBJ2-5|17|-
CASSLRGGGWVQETQYF
TGTGCCAGCAGTCTTAGGGGGGGAGGCTGGGTCCAAGAGACCCAGTACTTC
>once|TRBV30|TRBJ1-2|13|TRBD1
CAYNGQGNYGYTF
TGTGCCTACAACGGACAGGGAAACTATGGCTACACCTTC
>few|TRBV27|TRBJ1-3|16|TRBD1
CASSPRQGLDGNTIYF
TGTGCCAGCAGTCCGAGACAGGGGCTGGATGGAAACACCATATATTTT
>few|TRBV5-1|TRBJ2-2|17|-
CASSLVLRTVSTGELFF
TGCGCCAGCAGCTTGGTATTGAGGACAGTTTCGACCGGGGAGCTGTTTTTT
>-|TRBV7-9|TRBJ1-2|16|TRBD1
CASSFTWDRGSYGYTF
TGTGCCAGCAGCTTCACTTGGGACAGGGGATCGTATGGCTACACCTTC
>-|TRBV6-5|TRBJ1-1|14|-
CASSRRRMNTEAFF
TGTGCCAGCAGTAGGCGGCGGATGAACACTGAAGCTTTCTTT